This note documents a single T cell receptor beta chain sequence. As yet, its antigen is unknown. Relapse after autologous stem cell transplantation occurred in every patient, and brentuximab vedotin exposure varied. Progressive disease, partial response or complete response was each patient's best response. The data stem from a study of PD-1 blockade in classical Hodgkin lymphoma. Study-wide findings and caveats: Still unresolved is the cause of the repertoire differences, which may be disease activity or prior therapy. The CD4+ diversity rise by C4D1 was clearest in complete responders. Nivolumab initiated under 1 year post-ASCT led to patient exclusion.

Assay: immunoSEQ multiplex PCR; the TCRdb copy retains only in-frame clones and omits some. The data contain fewer than 65,000 clones, under 95% of them singletons. This CDR3 is built from 16 residues. V shed 4 bases, J shed 4 bases, and the junction held 7 bases outside the gene matches. Germline assignment: CDR1 SNHLY and CDR2 FYNNEI. The clonotype was recovered from a human donor with classical Hodgkin lymphoma. V usage is TRBV2 and J usage is TRBJ1-5; 10 positions agree with TRBD1. The specimen comprised peripheral blood mononuclear cells (PBMCs), sampled at baseline. Here the CDR3 reads CASSGQGAIPNQPQHF. The CDR3 nucleotides read TGTGCCAGCAGTGGACAGGGGGCCATACCTAATCAGCCCCAGCATTTT. The full variable domain, rest sourced from reference TRBV2 and TRBJ1-5, is EPEVTQTPSHQVTQMGQEVILRCVPISNHLYFYWYRQILGQKVEFLVSFYNNEISEKSEIFDDQFSVERPDGSNFTLKIRSTKLEDSAMYFCASSGQGAIPNQPQHFGDGTRLSIL.